One and the same sample provided the 29 T cell receptor beta chains below, sequenced in a study of blood T cells in healthy people across ages. A second PCR of 7 to 11 cycles used a sample-barcoded 5' primer and a J-beta primer mix. One entry per CDR3 protein, called by TCRdb with MiXCR from the 5' RACE reads. The table records 1.5 million or so distinct CDR3 sequences, roughly 40% of them present only once. The sample was blood. Receptors were obtained from a woman younger than 35 in good health.

As to this clonotype: An end of the junction differs from the germline gene, which may be a read error. This chain links TRBV29-1 with TRBJ2-3, with TRBD2 as a possible D gene (6 bases). Germline values: CDR1 SQVTM, CDR2 ANQGSEA. The CDR3 runs to 17 residues. CDR3 nucleotides: TGCAGCGCTGAAGGTGTGGGGACTCCCGATAGGGCAGATACGCAGTATTTT. Protein product: CSAEGVGTPDRADTQYF.

V and J are TRBV7-2 and TRBJ2-7, with D tentatively TRBD2 (6 bases). This CDR3 comprises 15 residues. Trimming pared 2 bases from V and 6 bases from J, leaving 17 bases between. Germline-derived CDR1 and CDR2 are SGHTA and FQGNSA. In DNA form, the CDR3 reads TGTGCCAGCAGCTTATCACTACGGGAGAGGGGCGAGCAGTACTTC. Translation gives CASSLSLRERGEQYF.

This clonotype was observed once. Germline and junction disagree at one end, which may indicate a read error. This rearrangement joins TRBV12-3 or TRBV12-4 to TRBJ2-1, with a tentative D call TRBD2 (5 bases). The CDR3 is made up of 15 amino acids. CDR3 nucleotide sequence: TGTGCCAACCGCCGAGGGTCAACCACCTACAATGAGCAGTTTTTC. This encodes CANRRGSTTYNEQFF.

Worth noting for this clonotype: Sequence at one end of the junction differs from germline and may be a read error. The chain has TRBV11-2 and TRBJ2-3; no clear D. Germline values: CDR1 SGHAT, CDR2 FQNNGV. There are 13 residues in the CDR3. CDR3 region: CVSSLGIGDTQYF. CDR3 nucleotide sequence: TGTGTCAGCAGCTTAGGAATCGGAGATACGCAGTATTTT.

This clonotype was counted between two and nine times. The chain is built from TRBV11-2 and TRBJ2-3; D is uncertain. This CDR3 has 16 amino acids. Germline values: CDR1 SGHAT, CDR2 FQNNGV. Trimming cost V 1 base and J 5 bases, with 16 bases left between them. CDR3 sequence reads: CASSLVGGPGGDTQYF. In DNA, the CDR3 is TGTGCCAGCAGCTTAGTGGGCGGACCGGGCGGAGATACGCAGTATTTT.

There are a few counts of this clonotype. DNA for the CDR3: TGTGCCAGCAGCTTCACAGGGGGCAATTACAATGAGCAGTTCTTC. Translation: CASSFTGGNYNEQFF. This rearrangement joins TRBV28 to TRBJ2-1; 9 nucleotides align to TRBD1. Per germline, CDR1 MDHEN and CDR2 SYDVKM. Trimming at V came to 6 bases and at J to 4 bases, leaving 7 bases not matched to a gene. CDR3 length: 15 residues. The full variable domain, in which reference TRBV28 and TRBJ2-1 provide the parts outside the CDR3, is DVKVTQSSRYLVKRTGEKVFLECVQDMDHENMFWYRQDPGLGLRLIYFSYDVKMKEKGDIPEGYSVSREKKERFSLILESASTNQTSMYLCASSFTGGNYNEQFFGPGTRLTVL.

This clonotype is a singleton in its sample. The chain couples TRBV3-1 to TRBJ2-5; tentatively, D is TRBD2 (5 bases). CDR1 and CDR2 (germline): LGHDT, YNNKEL (reference sequence). CDR3 size: 14 residues. The V gene lost 5 bases and the J gene lost 1 base, with 11 bases spanning the gap. CDR3 nucleotides: TGTGCCAGCAGCGCGTCAAGCGGCCAAGAGACCCAGTACTTC. It is translated as CASSASSGQETQYF.

The chain's CDR3 is CATHSGDSYNEQFF. The DNA of the CDR3 is TGTGCCACCCACAGCGGGGACTCCTACAATGAGCAGTTCTTC. The chain has TRBV15 and TRBJ2-1; 7 bases match TRBD2. The CDR3 runs to 14 residues. V shed 8 bases, J shed 0 bases, and the junction held 4 bases outside the gene matches. From germline, CDR1 is LNHNV and CDR2 YYDKDF (reference sequence).

This chain uses TRBV27 with TRBJ2-3, with D perhaps assigned TRBD1 or TRBD2 (5 bases each). Germline V lookup: CDR1 MNHEY, CDR2 SMNVEV (reference sequence). Trimming pared 7 bases from V and 2 bases from J, leaving 13 bases between. CDR3 length equals 14 residues. CDR3 residues: CASNRRGYTDTQYF. In DNA, the CDR3 is TGTGCCAGCAACCGCCGGGGCTACACAGATACGCAGTATTTT.

This clonotype was detected only a few times. The V call is TRBV20-1, the J call TRBJ2-3, with 7 positions matching TRBD2. Germline V CDR1 and CDR2: DFQATT, SNEGSKA (reference sequence). V gave up 6 bases and J gave up 5 bases; unmatched junction bases: 14. This CDR3 is built from 15 residues. The CDR3 coding sequence is TGCAGTGCCGAAAACGGGGCAGGGAGGGAAGATACGCAGTATTTT. This gives the protein CSAENGAGREDTQYF.

The gene calls are TRBV10-3 and TRBJ2-3; D not certain. The CDR3 totals 16 residues. V gave up 0 bases and J gave up 4 bases, with 14 bases separating them. Germline V gene lookup returns CDR1 ENHRY and CDR2 SYGVKD. The CDR3 DNA reads TGTGCCATCAGTGAGTCGATAGCAGCGTCGGCAGATACGCAGTATTTT. It translates to CAISESIAASADTQYF.

In this sample, this clonotype turned up a few times. This rearrangement joins TRBV14 to TRBJ2-1, with D possibly matching TRBD2 (6 bases). The V end lost 3 bases, the J end lost 14 bases, and 14 bases lay between the germline ends. The germline V gene has CDR1 SGHDN and CDR2 FVKESK. The CDR3 consists of 12 residues. In nucleotides, the CDR3 is TGTGCCAGCAGCCATGGGTCGGGAGAAGAGTTCTTC. It specifies CASSHGSGEEFF.

The chain links TRBV7-9 to TRBJ2-1; TRBD2 is a possible D gene (6 bases). With 5 bases removed from V and 4 bases from J, the gap between germline ends came to 12 bases. The CDR3 extends over 14 amino acids. From germline, CDR1 is SEHNR and CDR2 FQNEAQ (reference sequence). The CDR3 coding sequence is TGTGCCAGCAGCCCGGACTACGATTACAATGAGCAGTTCTTC. This encodes CASSPDYDYNEQFF.

This clonotype was observed a few times. This chain uses TRBV7-2 with TRBJ2-3, with 9 bases that match TRBD2. This CDR3 has 16 amino acids. CDR1 and CDR2 (germline): SGHTA, FQGNSA. V lost 5 bases to trimming and J lost 0 bases; unmatched junction nucleotides: 6. CDR3: CASSTVAGVSTDTQYF. CDR3 DNA: TGTGCCAGCAGCACCGTAGCGGGAGTTAGCACAGATACGCAGTATTTT.

This clonotype was found a few times. The genes are TRBV7-9 and TRBJ2-3; D might be TRBD1 or TRBD2, each matching 5 bases. The V end was cut by 5 bases, the J end by 0 bases, with 12 bases between. CDR1 and CDR2 from the germline V gene are SEHNR and FQNEAQ (reference sequence). The CDR3 loop spans 15 amino acids. In DNA form, the CDR3 reads TGTGCCAGCAGCAGGGGAGAGGCAAGCACAGATACGCAGTATTTT. This codes for CASSRGEASTDTQYF.

The gene calls are TRBV2 and TRBJ1-2; D gene ambiguous. The CDR3 covers 14 residues. The V gene's germline CDR1 is SNHLY and CDR2 FYNNEI. Trimming took 4 bases from V and 1 from J, leaving 10 bases between them. CDR3 region: CASSVSADNYGYTF. The CDR3 nucleotides are TGTGCCAGCAGTGTGTCGGCCGATAACTATGGCTACACCTTC.

Worth noting for this clonotype: A much larger clone differs by one base, so this may be a read error. V gene TRBV20-1 combines with J gene TRBJ2-7, with D hard to call. Trimming cost V 6 bases and J 7 bases, with 28 bases left between them. The CDR3 covers 16 residues. Germline CDR1 reads DFQATT; CDR2 reads SNEGSKA (reference sequence). CDR3 in DNA: TGCAGTGCCCACCTAAGATTCATACATGCGAGTGATGAGCAGTACTTC. This encodes CSAHLRFIHASDEQYF.

CDR3 sequence reads: CASSLESGRGASYEQYF. DNA of the CDR3: TGTGCCAGCAGCTTAGAGAGCGGGAGGGGTGCCTCCTACGAGCAGTACTTC. The chain couples TRBV7-2 to TRBJ2-7, with 10 bases aligning to TRBD2. There are 17 residues in the CDR3. Germline trimming cut 1 base from V and 0 bases from J; bases unmatched to any gene: 6. CDR1 is SGHTA and CDR2 is FQGNSA in the germline V gene.

This clonotype was detected many times. The chain couples TRBV12-3 or TRBV12-4 to TRBJ2-3; no firm D call. The CDR3 loop spans 11 amino acids. Deletions cut 6 bases from V and 4 bases from J, with 5 bases between. CDR3 coding DNA: TGTGCCAGCAGACGAGCAGATACGCAGTATTTT. Translated, it gives CASRRADTQYF.

The table lists this clonotype with many counts. The chain uses TRBV20-1 and TRBJ1-5; D remains ambiguous. The germline V and J ends were trimmed by 5 bases and 4 bases, with 12 bases remaining between them. Per the germline V gene, CDR1 is DFQATT and CDR2 is SNEGSKA (reference sequence). The CDR3 runs to 13 residues. CDR3 protein: CSAPTTLNQPQHF. In nucleotides, the CDR3 is TGCAGTGCTCCCACTACTTTAAATCAGCCCCAGCATTTT.

This chain links TRBV21-1 with TRBJ1-1; TRBD1, the table's D call, lacks a check against the DNA. TRBV21-1 is classified as a pseudogene. CDR3 size: 18 residues. The CDR3 DNA sequence: TGTGCCAGCAGCAAAGGGCGGGGGGACGAGGGACCGAACACTGAAGCTTTCTTT. It is translated as CASSKGRGDEGPNTEAFF.

The chain combines TRBV7-6 with TRBJ2-1, with a possible D match to TRBD2 (6 bases). Trimming took 1 base from V and 8 from J, leaving 15 bases between them. The CDR3 length is 15 residues. CDR1 is SGHVS, CDR2 FNYEAQ, per germline. CDR3 region: CASSLVGTSYDEQFF. The DNA for the CDR3 is TGTGCCAGCAGCTTAGTGGGGACTTCATACGATGAGCAGTTCTTC.

V and J are TRBV27 and TRBJ2-1; D not resolved. The V gene's germline CDR1 is MNHEY and CDR2 SMNVEV (reference sequence). The CDR3 spans 15 residues. V was clipped by 4 bases and J by 6 bases, with 16 bases between them. The CDR3 DNA reads TGTGCCAGCAGTTCCGGGCCGGTCTCGGCCAATGAGCAGTTCTTC. As protein: CASSSGPVSANEQFF.

This clonotype was observed a handful of times. The chain is built from TRBV2 and TRBJ1-5, with 10 bases fitting TRBD1. This CDR3 spans 15 amino acids. Germline V gene data show CDR1 as SNHLY and CDR2 as FYNNEI. V shed 4 bases and J 3 bases; nucleotides not matched to a gene: 3. CDR3: CASSGGTGDNQPQHF. The CDR3 DNA reads as TGTGCCAGCAGTGGCGGGACAGGGGACAATCAGCCCCAGCATTTT.

Remarks on this clonotype: Since the CDR3 does not end with the conserved phenylalanine or tryptophan, this likely comes from a read error. The chain links TRBV10-3 to TRBJ2-3; 12 bases match TRBD2. The V segment lost 4 bases and the J segment 5 bases; nucleotides outside the gene matches: 7. The CDR3 runs to 16 residues. Germline V gene data show CDR1 as ENHRY and CDR2 as SYGVKD. The CDR3: CAISGRLAGDGDTQYI. The CDR3 DNA reads TGTGCCATCAGTGGACGACTAGCGGGAGATGGAGATACGCAGTATATT.

The chain employs TRBV12-3 or TRBV12-4 and TRBJ2-7; D not certain. V lost 8 bases, J lost 1 base, and 15 bases lay in between. There are 14 residues in the CDR3. The CDR3 DNA sequence: TGTGCCAGCCGGCGTGGGGTTGGGTCCTACGAGCAGTACTTC. Its translation is CASRRGVGSYEQYF.

V and J are TRBV7-2 and TRBJ2-5; 7 bases align to TRBD1. Judging by the DNA end, TRBJ2-7 fits better; the J call may be wrong. The germline gives CDR1 SGHTA, CDR2 FQGNSA. This CDR3 has 18 amino acids. CDR3 sequence (DNA): TGTGCCAGCAGTTCTATTTCCCCACACGGGACAGCCGGATACGAGCAGTACTTC. Its translation: CASSSISPHGTAGYEQYF.

This chain connects TRBV5-5 to TRBJ2-2, with 8 nucleotides matching TRBD2. The CDR3 loop spans 15 amino acids. CDR1 and CDR2 (germline): SGHKS, YYEKEE (reference sequence). V was clipped by 4 bases and J by 1 base; unmatched bases: 3. The CDR3 spells CASSTSGRNTGELFF. In DNA, the CDR3 is TGTGCCAGCAGCACCAGCGGGAGGAACACCGGGGAGCTGTTTTTT.

This rearrangement joins TRBV2 to TRBJ1-1, with 9 bases lining up with TRBD1. V dropped 5 bases and J dropped 6; count of bases not matched to a gene: 7. Per germline, CDR1 SNHLY and CDR2 FYNNEI. CDR3 length: 14 residues. The CDR3 region has the DNA TGTGCCAGCAGTTCGACAGGGGGGTCGGCTGAAGCTTTCTTT. Its protein is CASSSTGGSAEAFF. The entire variable domain, with the rest obtained from reference TRBV2 and TRBJ1-1, is as follows: EPEVTQTPSHQVTQMGQEVILRCVPISNHLYFYWYRQILGQKVEFLVSFYNNEISEKSEIFDDQFSVERPDGSNFTLKIRSTKLEDSAMYFCASSSTGGSAEAFFGQGTRLTVV.